The clone carrying this TCR beta chain was seen many times. Its cognate antigen is unknown. This sample is part of a study of T cells in Graves' hyperthyroidism and ophthalmopathy. TCR beta CDR3 sequences were amplified from RNA transcripts. Researchers ran a first-round RT-PCR on the TCR CDR3 using the HTBI primer set. TCRdb analysed the multiplex PCR reads with MiXCR anew, one entry per CDR3 protein. This table holds 250,000 to 300,000 distinct CDR3 sequences, approximately 15% found once. Any patient presenting with uncontrolled infection, other autoimmune disease, pregnancy or lactation was left out. PBMCs were obtained from 7.5 to 10 ml fresh peripheral blood. Whole-study findings and limits: Using 13 V-J features, a model discriminated ophthalmopathy from stable hyperthyroidism.

Material for sequencing was blood. The clonotype comes from a woman between 40 and 55 years old with Graves' hyperthyroidism that later progressed to Graves' ophthalmopathy.

CDR3 nucleotides: TGCAGTGGCCCACCCCTAGGCCAACTTTACTCTGGGGCCAACGTCCTGACTTTC. This gives the protein CSGPPLGQLYSGANVLTF. The chain has TRBV20-1 and TRBJ2-6; D is unclear. Germline-derived CDR1 and CDR2 are DFQATT and SNEGSKA (reference sequence). Trimming left V 7 bases short and J 0 bases short, with 22 bases between. This CDR3 comprises 18 residues.